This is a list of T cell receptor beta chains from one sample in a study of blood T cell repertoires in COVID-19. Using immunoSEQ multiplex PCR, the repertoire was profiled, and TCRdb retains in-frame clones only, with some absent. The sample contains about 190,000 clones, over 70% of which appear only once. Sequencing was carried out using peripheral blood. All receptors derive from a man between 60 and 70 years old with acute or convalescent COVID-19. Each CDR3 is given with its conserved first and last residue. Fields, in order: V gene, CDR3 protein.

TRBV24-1,CATSESGVTDTQYF
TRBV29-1,CSVRPGTGRNTIYF
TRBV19,CASSIESGGLISGNTIYF
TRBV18,CASSPGSADTQYF
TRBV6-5,CASRTVDWGEAFF
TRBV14,CASSQGLSEQFF
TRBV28,CASSFGGAQGSNQPQHF
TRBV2,CASSVQPSYGYTF
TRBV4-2,CASSLIQGNTEAFF
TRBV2,CASSRGGGDSPLHF
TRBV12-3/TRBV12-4,CASSPIQNSPLHF
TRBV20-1,CSASPRGENDGYTF
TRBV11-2,CASSLGGWRNEQFF
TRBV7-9,CASSLRGGGGGTNEKLFF
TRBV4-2,CASSQPGQGVKTQYF
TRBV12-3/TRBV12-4,CATKTVLNTEAFF
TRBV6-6,CASRSDRGRTEAFF
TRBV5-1,CASGDSPITDTQYF
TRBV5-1,CASSLAGGDQPQHF
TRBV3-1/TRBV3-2,CASSQVNVRGSGANVLTF
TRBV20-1,CSARGLDEQYF
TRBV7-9,CASSPGPGGSQPQHF
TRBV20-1,CSASYGSHGYTF
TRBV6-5,CASSPRGSRGNTIYF
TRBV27,CASSSDRGWVTEAFF
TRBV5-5,CASSLEQGTYEQYF
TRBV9,CASSVGTAQETQYF
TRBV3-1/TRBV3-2,CASSLNTGQARNTIYF
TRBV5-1,CASSITVAGGSDTQYF
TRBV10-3,CAISDGQGSQPQHF
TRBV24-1,CATSDFASGAYNEQFF
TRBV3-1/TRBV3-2,CASSQGGLSYEQYF
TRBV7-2,CASSLGLASTDTQYF
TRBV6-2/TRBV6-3,CASSLAKNIQYF
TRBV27,CASSSWGQGEGYTF
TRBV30,CAWSPVWGQSNEQFF
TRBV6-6,CASSPQGGGTSYEQYF
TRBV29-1,CSVELGTGRQETQYF
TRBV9,CASSPRGNQPQHF
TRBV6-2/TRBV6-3,CASSVGGSGYNEQFF
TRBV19,CASSIGGTTTNEKLFF
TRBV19,CASSIVAGTGNQPQHF
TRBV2,CASSEQGAGGVYEQYF
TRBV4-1,CASSHGARSYNEQFF
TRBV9,CASSETGGSAGANVLTF
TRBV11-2,CASSRGLAGAGELFF
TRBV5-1,CASSLRTSGDTQYF
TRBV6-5,CASKSGGGGANVLTF
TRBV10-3,CAISDPGGLGSYEQYF
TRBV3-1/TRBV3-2,CASSPESISGLAGGPGYQETQYF
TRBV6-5,CASSHGQGEAFF
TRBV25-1,CASSHRQGKTGELFF
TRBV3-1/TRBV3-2,CASSQGGLAGYNEQFF
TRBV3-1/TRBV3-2,CASSQGRGRHEQYF
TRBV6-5,CASSYSREQYF
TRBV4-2,CASSRAGNTEAFF
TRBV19,CASSDIAGVLYNEQFF